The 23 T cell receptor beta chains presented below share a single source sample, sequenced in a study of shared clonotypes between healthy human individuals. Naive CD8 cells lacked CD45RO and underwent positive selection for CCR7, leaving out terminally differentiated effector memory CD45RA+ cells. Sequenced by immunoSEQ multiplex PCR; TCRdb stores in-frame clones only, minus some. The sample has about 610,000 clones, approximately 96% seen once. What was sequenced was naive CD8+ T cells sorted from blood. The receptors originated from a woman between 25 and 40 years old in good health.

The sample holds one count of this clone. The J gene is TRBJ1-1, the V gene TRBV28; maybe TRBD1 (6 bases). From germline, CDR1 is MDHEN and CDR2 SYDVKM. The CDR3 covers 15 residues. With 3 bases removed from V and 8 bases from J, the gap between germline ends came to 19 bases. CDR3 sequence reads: CASSFVGGASPEAFF. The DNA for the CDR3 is TGTGCCAGCAGTTTCGTCGGGGGGGCTAGTCCCGAAGCTTTCTTT.

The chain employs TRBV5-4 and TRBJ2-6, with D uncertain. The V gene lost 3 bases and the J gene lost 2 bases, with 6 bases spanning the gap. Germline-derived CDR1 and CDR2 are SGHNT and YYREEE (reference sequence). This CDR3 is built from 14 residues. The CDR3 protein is CASSSPPGANVLTF. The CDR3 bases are TGTGCCAGCAGCTCCCCACCTGGGGCCAACGTCCTGACTTTC.

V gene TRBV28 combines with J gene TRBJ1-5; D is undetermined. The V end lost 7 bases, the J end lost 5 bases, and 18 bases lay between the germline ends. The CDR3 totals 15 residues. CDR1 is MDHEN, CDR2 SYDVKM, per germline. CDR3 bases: TGTGCCAGCACGTCGGTCATGGGCGGGGATCAGCCCCAGCATTTT. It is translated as CASTSVMGGDQPQHF. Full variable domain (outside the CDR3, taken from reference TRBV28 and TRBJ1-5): DVKVTQSSRYLVKRTGEKVFLECVQDMDHENMFWYRQDPGLGLRLIYFSYDVKMKEKGDIPEGYSVSREKKERFSLILESASTNQTSMYLCASTSVMGGDQPQHFGDGTRLSIL.

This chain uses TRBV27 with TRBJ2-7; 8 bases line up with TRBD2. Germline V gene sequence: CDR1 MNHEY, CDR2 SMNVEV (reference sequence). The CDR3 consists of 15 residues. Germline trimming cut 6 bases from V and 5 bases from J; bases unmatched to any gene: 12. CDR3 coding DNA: TGTGCCAGCAGATGGGTTGGGACTAGTTCCCACGAGCAGTACTTC. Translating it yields CASRWVGTSSHEQYF.

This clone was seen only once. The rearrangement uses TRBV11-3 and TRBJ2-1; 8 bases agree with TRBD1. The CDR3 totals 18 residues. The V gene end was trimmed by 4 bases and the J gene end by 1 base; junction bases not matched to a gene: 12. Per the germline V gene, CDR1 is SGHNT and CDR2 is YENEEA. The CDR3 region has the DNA TGTGCCAGCAGCTCGCGTAACCTGACAGGGGTATCCTACAATGAGCAGTTCTTC. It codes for CASSSRNLTGVSYNEQFF.

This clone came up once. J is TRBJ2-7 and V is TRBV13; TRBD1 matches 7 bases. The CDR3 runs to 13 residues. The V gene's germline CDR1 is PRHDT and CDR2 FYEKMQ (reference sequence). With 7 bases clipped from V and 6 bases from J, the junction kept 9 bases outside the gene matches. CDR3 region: CASNEGAGREQYF. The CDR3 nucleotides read TGTGCCAGCAATGAGGGGGCAGGACGCGAGCAGTACTTC. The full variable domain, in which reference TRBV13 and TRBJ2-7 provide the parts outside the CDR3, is AAGVIQSPRHLIKEKRETATLKCYPIPRHDTVYWYQQGPGQDPQFLISFYEKMQSDKGSIPDRFSAQQFSDYHSELNMSSLELGDSALYFCASNEGAGREQYFGPGTRLTVT.

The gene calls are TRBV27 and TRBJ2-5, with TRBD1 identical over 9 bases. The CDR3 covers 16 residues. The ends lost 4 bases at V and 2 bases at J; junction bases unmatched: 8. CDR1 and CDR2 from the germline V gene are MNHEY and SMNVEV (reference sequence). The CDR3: CASSSDDRGAQETQYF. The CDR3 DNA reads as TGTGCCAGCAGTTCTGATGACAGGGGGGCACAAGAGACCCAGTACTTC.

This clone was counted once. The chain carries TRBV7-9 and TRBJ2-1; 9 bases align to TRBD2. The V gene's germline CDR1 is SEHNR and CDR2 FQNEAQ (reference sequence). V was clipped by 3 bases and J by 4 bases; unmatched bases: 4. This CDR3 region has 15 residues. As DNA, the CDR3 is TGTGCCAGCAGCTTGGCGGGAGGGCTATACAATGAGCAGTTCTTC. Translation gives CASSLAGGLYNEQFF.

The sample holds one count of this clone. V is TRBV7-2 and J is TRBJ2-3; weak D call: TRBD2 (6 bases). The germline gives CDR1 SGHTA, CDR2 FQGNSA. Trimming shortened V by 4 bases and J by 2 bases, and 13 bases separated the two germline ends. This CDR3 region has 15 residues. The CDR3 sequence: CASSSLTRYTDTQYF. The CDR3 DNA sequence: TGTGCCAGCAGCTCGTTGACTAGATACACAGATACGCAGTATTTT.

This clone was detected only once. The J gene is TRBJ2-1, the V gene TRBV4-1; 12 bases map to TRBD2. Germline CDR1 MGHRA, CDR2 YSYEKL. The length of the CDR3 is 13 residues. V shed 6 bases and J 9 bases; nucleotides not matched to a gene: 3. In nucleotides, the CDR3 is TGCGCCAGCAGGGGACTAGCGGGCGTTGAGCAGTTCTTC. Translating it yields CASRGLAGVEQFF.

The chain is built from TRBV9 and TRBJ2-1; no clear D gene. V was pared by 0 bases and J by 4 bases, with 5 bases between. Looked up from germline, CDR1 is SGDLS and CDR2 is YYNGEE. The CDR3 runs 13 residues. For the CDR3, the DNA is TGTGCCAGCAGCGTAGAACGGTACAATGAGCAGTTCTTC. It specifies CASSVERYNEQFF. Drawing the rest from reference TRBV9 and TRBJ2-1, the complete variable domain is DSGVTQTPKHLITATGQRVTLRCSPRSGDLSVYWYQQSLDQGLQFLIQYYNGEERAKGNILERFSAQQFPDLHSELNLSSLELGDSALYFCASSVERYNEQFFGPGTRLTVL.

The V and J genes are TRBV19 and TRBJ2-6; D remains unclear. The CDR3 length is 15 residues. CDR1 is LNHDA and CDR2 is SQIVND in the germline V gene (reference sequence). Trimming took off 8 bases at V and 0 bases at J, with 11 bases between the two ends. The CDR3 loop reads CASGTSGSGANVLTF. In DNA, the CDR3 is TGTGCCAGTGGAACGTCCGGCTCTGGGGCCAACGTCCTGACTTTC.

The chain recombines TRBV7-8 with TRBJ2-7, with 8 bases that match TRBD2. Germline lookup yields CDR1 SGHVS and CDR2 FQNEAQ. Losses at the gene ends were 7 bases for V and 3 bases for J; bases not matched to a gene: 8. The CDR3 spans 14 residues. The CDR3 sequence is CASTPGGESYEQYF. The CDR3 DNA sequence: TGTGCCAGCACCCCCGGGGGGGAGAGCTACGAGCAGTACTTC.

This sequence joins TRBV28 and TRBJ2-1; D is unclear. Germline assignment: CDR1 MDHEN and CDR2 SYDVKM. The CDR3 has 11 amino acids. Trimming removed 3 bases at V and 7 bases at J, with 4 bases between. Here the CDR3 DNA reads TGTGCCAGCAGTTTTTTGAATGAGCAGTTCTTC. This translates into CASSFLNEQFF.

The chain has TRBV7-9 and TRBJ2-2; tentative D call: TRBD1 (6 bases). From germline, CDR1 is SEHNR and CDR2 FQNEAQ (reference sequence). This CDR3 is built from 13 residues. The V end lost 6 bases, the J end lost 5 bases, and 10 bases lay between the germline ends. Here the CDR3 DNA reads TGTGCCAGCAGTAAACAGGGAACCGGGGAGCTGTTTTTT. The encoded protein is CASSKQGTGELFF.

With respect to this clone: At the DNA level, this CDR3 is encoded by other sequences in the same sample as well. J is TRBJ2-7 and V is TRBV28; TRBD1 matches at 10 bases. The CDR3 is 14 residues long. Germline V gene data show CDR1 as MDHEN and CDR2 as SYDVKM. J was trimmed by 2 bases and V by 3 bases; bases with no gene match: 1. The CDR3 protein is CASSFGTGAYEQYF. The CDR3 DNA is TGTGCCAGCAGTTTTGGGACAGGGGCCTACGAGCAGTACTTC.

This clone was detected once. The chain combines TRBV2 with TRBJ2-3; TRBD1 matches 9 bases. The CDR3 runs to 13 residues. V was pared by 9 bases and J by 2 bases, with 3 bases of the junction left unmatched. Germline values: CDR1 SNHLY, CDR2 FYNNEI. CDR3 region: CARGQGVTDTQYF. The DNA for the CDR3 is TGTGCCAGGGGACAGGGCGTCACAGATACGCAGTATTTT. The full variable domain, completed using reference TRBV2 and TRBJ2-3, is EPEVTQTPSHQVTQMGQEVILRCVPISNHLYFYWYRQILGQKVEFLVSFYNNEISEKSEIFDDQFSVERPDGSNFTLKIRSTKLEDSAMYFCARGQGVTDTQYFGPGTRLTVL.

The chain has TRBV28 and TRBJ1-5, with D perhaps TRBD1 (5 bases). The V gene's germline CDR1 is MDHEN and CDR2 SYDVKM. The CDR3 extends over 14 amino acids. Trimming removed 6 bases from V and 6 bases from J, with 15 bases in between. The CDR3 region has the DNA TGTGCCAGCAGCCCCATGGGGCTAGGTCAGCCCCAGCATTTT. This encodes CASSPMGLGQPQHF.

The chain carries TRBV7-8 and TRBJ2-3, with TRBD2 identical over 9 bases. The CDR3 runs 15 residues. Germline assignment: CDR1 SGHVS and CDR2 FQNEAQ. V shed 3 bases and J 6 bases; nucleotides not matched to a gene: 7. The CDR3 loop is CASSLIAGEKDTQYF. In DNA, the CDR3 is TGTGCCAGCAGCTTGATAGCGGGAGAGAAGGATACGCAGTATTTT. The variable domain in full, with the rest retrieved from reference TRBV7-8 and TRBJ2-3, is GAGVSQSPRYKVAKRGQDVALRCDPISGHVSLFWYQQALGQGPEFLTYFQNEAQLDKSGLPSDRFFAERPEGSVSTLKIQRTQQEDSAVYLCASSLIAGEKDTQYFGPGTRLTVL.

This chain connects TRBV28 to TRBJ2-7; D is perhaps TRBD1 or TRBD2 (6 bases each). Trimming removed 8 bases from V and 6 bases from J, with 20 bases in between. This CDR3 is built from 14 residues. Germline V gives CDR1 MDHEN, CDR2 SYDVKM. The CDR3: CASALAGHPLEQYF. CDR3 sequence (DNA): TGTGCCAGCGCCCTCGCGGGACACCCCCTCGAGCAGTACTTC. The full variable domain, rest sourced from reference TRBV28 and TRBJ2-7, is DVKVTQSSRYLVKRTGEKVFLECVQDMDHENMFWYRQDPGLGLRLIYFSYDVKMKEKGDIPEGYSVSREKKERFSLILESASTNQTSMYLCASALAGHPLEQYFGPGTRLTVT.

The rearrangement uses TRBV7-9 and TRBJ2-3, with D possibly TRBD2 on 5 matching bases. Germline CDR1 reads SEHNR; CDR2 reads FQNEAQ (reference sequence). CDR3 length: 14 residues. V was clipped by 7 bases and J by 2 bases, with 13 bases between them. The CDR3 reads CASKTGKYTDTQYF. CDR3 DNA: TGTGCCAGCAAGACGGGAAAGTACACAGATACGCAGTATTTT.

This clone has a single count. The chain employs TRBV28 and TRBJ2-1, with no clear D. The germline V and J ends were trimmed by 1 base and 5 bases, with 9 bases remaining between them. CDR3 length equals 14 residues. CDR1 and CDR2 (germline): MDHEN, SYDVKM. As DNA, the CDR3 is TGTGCCAGCAGTTTATATCAGGTGAACAATGAGCAGTTCTTC. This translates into CASSLYQVNNEQFF.

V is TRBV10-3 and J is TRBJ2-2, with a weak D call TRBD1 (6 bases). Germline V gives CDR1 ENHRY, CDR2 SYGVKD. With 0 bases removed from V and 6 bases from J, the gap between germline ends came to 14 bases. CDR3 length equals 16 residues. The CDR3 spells CAISESGGEDAGELFF. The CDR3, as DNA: TGTGCCATCAGTGAGTCAGGGGGAGAGGATGCCGGGGAGCTGTTTTTT.